The subject of this entry is one T cell receptor (beta chain). This entry comes from a study of blood T cell repertoires in COVID-19. On the study more broadly: Researchers got acute and convalescent COVID-19 samples from the United States, Italy and Spain.

Authors' methods: Using reference gene primer amplification, nucleated cell counts were estimated. Libraries were prepared by immunoSEQ multiplex PCR; TCRdb keeps only in-frame clonotypes and omits some of them. The V and J calls and the clone size are those of that table, but D and trimming were determined from the DNA. Of about 180,000 clones in the sample, about 88% were seen once. The sample comprised peripheral blood. This sequence originates from a young woman with active or convalescent COVID-19.

The CDR3 loop is CASSPMTSGSYEQYF. As DNA, the CDR3 is TGTGCCAGCTCACCAATGACTAGCGGTTCCTACGAGCAGTACTTC. The chain employs TRBV18 and TRBJ2-7, with 9 bases aligning to TRBD2. The length of the CDR3 is 15 residues. Germline trimming cut 2 bases from V and 1 base from J; bases unmatched to any gene: 3. The germline V gene has CDR1 KGHSH and CDR2 LQKENI.